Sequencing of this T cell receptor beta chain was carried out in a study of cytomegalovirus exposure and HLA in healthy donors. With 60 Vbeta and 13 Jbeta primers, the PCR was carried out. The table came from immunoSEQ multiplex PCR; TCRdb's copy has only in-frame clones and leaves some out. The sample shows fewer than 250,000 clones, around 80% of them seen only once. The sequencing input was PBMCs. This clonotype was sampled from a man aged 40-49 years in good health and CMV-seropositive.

The CDR3 DNA reads as TGTGCCAGCAAAACTTCCTTATCCTCTGGAAACACCATATATTTT. Its translation: CASKTSLSSGNTIYF. The chain joins TRBV6-5 to TRBJ1-3; D uncertain. The germline V and J ends were trimmed by 7 bases and 0 bases, with 13 bases remaining between them. Germline V CDR1 and CDR2: MNHEY, SVGAGI. CDR3 size: 15 residues.